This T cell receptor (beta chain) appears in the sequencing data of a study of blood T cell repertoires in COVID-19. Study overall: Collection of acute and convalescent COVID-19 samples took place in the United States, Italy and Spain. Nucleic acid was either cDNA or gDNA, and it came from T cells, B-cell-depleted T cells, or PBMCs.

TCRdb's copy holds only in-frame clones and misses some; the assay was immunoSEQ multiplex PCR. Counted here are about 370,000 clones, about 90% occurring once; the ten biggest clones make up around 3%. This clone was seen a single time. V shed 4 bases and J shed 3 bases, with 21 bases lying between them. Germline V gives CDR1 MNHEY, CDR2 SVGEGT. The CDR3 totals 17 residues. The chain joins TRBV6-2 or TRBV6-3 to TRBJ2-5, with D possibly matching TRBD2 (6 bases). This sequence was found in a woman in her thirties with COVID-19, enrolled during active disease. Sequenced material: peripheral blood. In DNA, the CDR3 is TGTGCCAGCAGTTCATACAGCAGGAGGGGAACTAAAGAGACCCAGTACTTC. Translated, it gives CASSSYSRRGTKETQYF.